These 29 T cell receptor beta chains originate from one sample sequenced in a study of OX40 agonist ivuxolimab in advanced cancers. This table comes from immunoSEQ multiplex PCR, and its TCRdb copy is limited to in-frame clones, with some not included. Counted here are around 62,000 clones, roughly 87% occurring once; the ten biggest clones make up roughly 5.8%. The sequenced sample was CD4+ or CD8+ T cells sorted from blood, obtained in a trial of the OX40 agonist ivuxolimab. These receptors were taken from an adult with an advanced solid tumor such as melanoma, head and neck, liver or kidney cancer.

The V and J genes are TRBV9 and TRBJ2-7, with 10 bases identical to TRBD2. CDR1 and CDR2 (germline): SGDLS, YYNGEE. This CDR3 comprises 15 residues. V shed 0 bases, J shed 3 bases, and the junction held 3 bases outside the gene matches. CDR3 nucleotide sequence: TGTGCCAGCAGCGTAGGTTCTAGCGGGAGCTACGAGCAGTACTTC. Its protein is CASSVGSSGSYEQYF.

The chain uses TRBV11-3 and TRBJ2-3, with a possible D match to TRBD2 (5 bases). Germline CDR1 and CDR2: SGHNT and YENEEA. Trimming removed 5 bases at V and 2 bases at J, with 11 bases between. The CDR3 extends over 14 amino acids. The CDR3 loop is CASSLGRDTDTQYF. The CDR3, as DNA: TGTGCCAGCAGCCTAGGCCGGGACACAGATACGCAGTATTTT.

The chain employs TRBV6-5 and TRBJ1-2; 9 positions agree with TRBD1. Trimming took 3 bases from V and 6 from J; bases not matched to a gene: 8. The CDR3 runs 15 residues. Germline CDR1 is MNHEY and CDR2 is SVGAGI. CDR3 nucleotides: TGTGCCAGCAGTTATTCCGGACAGGGGAGACATGGCTACACCTTC. Translation: CASSYSGQGRHGYTF.

The chain combines TRBV27 with TRBJ1-2; D is unresolved. The CDR3 is 15 residues long. CDR1 MNHEY and CDR2 SMNVEV come from the germline V gene (reference sequence). V lost 2 bases and J 4 bases, leaving 14 bases between the germline ends. CDR3 nucleotides: TGTGCCAGCAGTTTACAGACCCCGGGAGTCTATGGCTACACCTTC. Protein sequence: CASSLQTPGVYGYTF.

This clone was seen just once. This chain links TRBV7-9 with TRBJ1-1, with no clear D. V was pared by 1 base and J by 2 bases, with 8 bases between. CDR1 and CDR2 (germline): SEHNR, FQNEAQ (reference sequence). The CDR3 is 14 residues long. Here the CDR3 reads CASSLGGGNTEAFF. For the CDR3, the DNA is TGTGCCAGCAGCTTAGGCGGCGGAAACACTGAAGCTTTCTTT.

In this sample, this clone turned up once. J is TRBJ2-5 and V is TRBV5-1; 9 bases fit TRBD2. V was pared by 5 bases and J by 0 bases, with 8 bases of the junction left unmatched. Germline values: CDR1 SGHRS, CDR2 YFSETQ. This CDR3 region has 16 residues. The CDR3 region is CASRSPKRGDQETQYF. The DNA for the CDR3 is TGCGCCAGCAGAAGCCCCAAGCGGGGGGACCAAGAGACCCAGTACTTC.

V gene TRBV2 combines with J gene TRBJ2-7; D possibly matches TRBD1 or TRBD2 (5 bases each). With 6 bases removed from V and 1 base from J, the gap between germline ends came to 13 bases. This CDR3 contains 14 residues. In germline, CDR1 is SNHLY, CDR2 FYNNEI. The CDR3 loop reads CASSLGTSSYEQYF. As DNA, the CDR3 is TGTGCCAGCAGCCTTGGGACGTCGTCCTACGAGCAGTACTTC.

The V call is TRBV28, the J call TRBJ2-4; 7 nucleotides line up with TRBD1. From germline, CDR1 is MDHEN and CDR2 SYDVKM. With 8 bases clipped from V and 3 bases from J, the junction kept 7 bases outside the gene matches. CDR3 length: 14 amino acids. DNA for the CDR3: TGTGCCAGCCGAGCCGGGACAGTCAAAAACATTCAGTACTTC. Its protein product is CASRAGTVKNIQYF.

The rearrangement uses TRBV6-6 and TRBJ1-6; 9 nucleotides align to TRBD1. Germline CDR1 and CDR2: MNHNY and SVGAGI (reference sequence). The CDR3 totals 12 residues. Germline trimming cut 9 bases from V and 7 bases from J; bases unmatched to any gene: 1. The CDR3 loop reads CASGQGNSPLHF. The CDR3 nucleotides are TGTGCCAGTGGACAGGGGAATTCACCCCTCCACTTT.

The chain is built from TRBV14 and TRBJ2-4, with a possible D match to TRBD1 (7 bases). Looked up from germline, CDR1 is SGHDN and CDR2 is FVKESK. The V and J ends lost 3 bases and 2 bases respectively, with 17 bases between them. The CDR3 contains 17 residues. DNA of the CDR3: TGTGCCAGCAGCCAGGATACAGGGGCGGGGACCAAAAACATTCAGTACTTC. Encoded protein: CASSQDTGAGTKNIQYF.

The chain employs TRBV6-5 and TRBJ1-6; perhaps TRBD1 as D (6 bases). The CDR3 loop spans 15 amino acids. The germline V gene has CDR1 MNHEY and CDR2 SVGAGI. V dropped 5 bases and J dropped 10 bases, with 18 bases sitting between them. The CDR3 DNA follows: TGTGCCAGCAGTCGAATACAGGGTGCGGGGTCACCCCTCCACTTT. Translated, it gives CASSRIQGAGSPLHF.

In its sample, this clone was seen once. The chain has TRBV7-3 and TRBJ2-1; D ambiguous. CDR1 and CDR2 from the germline V gene are SGHTA and FQGTGA. Deletions cut 6 bases from V and 8 bases from J, with 14 bases between. The CDR3 is 13 amino acids. Written as DNA, the CDR3 is TGTGCCAGCAGTAGGGAAGTACTCGATGAGCAGTTCTTC. It yields the protein CASSREVLDEQFF. Full variable domain (rest looked up from reference TRBV7-3 and TRBJ2-1): GAGVSQTPSNKVTEKGKYVELRCDPISGHTALYWYRQSLGQGPEFLIYFQGTGAADDSGLPNDRFFAVRPEGSVSTLKIQRTERGDSAVYLCASSREVLDEQFFGPGTRLTVL.

V and J are TRBV4-3 and TRBJ1-1; D not resolved. The CDR3 is 15 residues long. The germline V and J ends were trimmed by 0 bases and 4 bases, with 12 bases remaining between them. Germline V lookup: CDR1 LGHNA, CDR2 YSLEER. CDR3 protein: CASSQDYFGSTEAFF. CDR3 DNA: TGCGCCAGCAGCCAAGATTATTTCGGGTCCACTGAAGCTTTCTTT.

The V call is TRBV28, the J call TRBJ1-5; D is uncertain. CDR1 is MDHEN and CDR2 is SYDVKM in the germline V gene. Trimming removed 3 bases from V and 0 bases from J, with 9 bases in between. The CDR3 spans 15 residues. The CDR3 region is CASSFDGISNQPQHF. As DNA, the CDR3 is TGTGCCAGCAGTTTTGACGGGATTAGCAATCAGCCCCAGCATTTT. The full variable domain, with the rest looked up from reference TRBV28 and TRBJ1-5, is DVKVTQSSRYLVKRTGEKVFLECVQDMDHENMFWYRQDPGLGLRLIYFSYDVKMKEKGDIPEGYSVSREKKERFSLILESASTNQTSMYLCASSFDGISNQPQHFGDGTRLSIL.

This chain connects TRBV5-8 to TRBJ2-3; 7 bases match TRBD1. Germline V gene data show CDR1 as SGHTS and CDR2 as YDEGEE. The CDR3 is 15 amino acids. The junction had 4 bases not matched to a gene; V was cut back by 3 bases and J by 0 bases. The CDR3 nucleotides are TGTGCCAGCAGCTCGGACAGGTCTAGCACAGATACGCAGTATTTT. It codes for CASSSDRSSTDTQYF. Drawing the rest from reference TRBV5-8 and TRBJ2-3, the complete variable domain is EAGVTQSPTHLIKTRGQQATLRCSPISGHTSVYWYQQALGLGLQFLLWYDEGEERNRGNFPPRFSGRQFPNYSSELNVNALELEDSALYLCASSSDRSSTDTQYFGPGTRLTVL.

The chain links TRBV28 to TRBJ2-7, with TRBD1 identical over 8 bases. In germline, CDR1 is MDHEN, CDR2 SYDVKM. This CDR3 has 16 amino acids. V gave up 9 bases and J gave up 5 bases; unmatched junction bases: 18. DNA of the CDR3: TGTGCCAGTAGATCACAGGGGGATCAAGGGGACCACGAGCAGTACGTC. Protein sequence: CASRSQGDQGDHEQYV.

This chain uses TRBV7-2 with TRBJ2-2; D remains ambiguous. This CDR3 contains 13 residues. Deletions cut 5 bases from V and 3 bases from J, with 7 bases between. Germline CDR1 SGHTA, CDR2 FQGNSA. CDR3 in amino acids: CASSPKYTGELFF. Here the CDR3 DNA reads TGTGCCAGCAGCCCGAAGTACACCGGGGAGCTGTTTTTT. Full variable domain (rest looked up from reference TRBV7-2 and TRBJ2-2): GAGVSQSPSNKVTEKGKDVELRCDPISGHTALYWYRQSLGQGLEFLIYFQGNSAPDKSGLPSDRFSAERTGGSVSTLTIQRTQQEDSAVYLCASSPKYTGELFFGEGSRLTVL.

This clone was picked up a small number of times. The chain is built from TRBV30 and TRBJ1-1; D gene uncertain. This CDR3 comprises 11 residues. CDR1 is GTSNPN and CDR2 is SVGIG in the germline V gene (reference sequence). V dropped 4 bases and J dropped 1 base, with 4 bases sitting between them. CDR3 sequence (DNA): TGTGCCTGGAATGAGAACACTGAAGCTTTCTTT. Its protein is CAWNENTEAFF. The full variable domain, with the rest looked up from reference TRBV30 and TRBJ1-1, is SQTIHQWPATLVQPVGSPLSLECTVEGTSNPNLYWYRQAAGRGLQLLFYSVGIGQISSEVPQNLSASRPQDRQFILSSKKLLLSDSGFYLCAWNENTEAFFGQGTRLTVV.

The chain couples TRBV5-4 to TRBJ2-2; no clear D. The CDR3 extends over 16 amino acids. V shed 5 bases and J shed 0 bases, with 14 bases lying between them. Germline CDR1 SGHNT, CDR2 YYREEE (reference sequence). CDR3 DNA sequence: TGTGCCAGCAGGCCGACCGATCCTGCGAACACCGGGGAGCTGTTTTTT. This sequence encodes CASRPTDPANTGELFF.

CDR3 amino acids: CASSLAWGGIKEKLFF. The CDR3 nucleotides read TGTGCCAGCAGTCTGGCTTGGGGGGGGATAAAGGAAAAACTGTTTTTT. The chain recombines TRBV28 with TRBJ1-4, with D possibly being TRBD1 (5 bases). V lost 5 bases and J 8 bases, leaving 21 bases between the germline ends. The germline gives CDR1 MDHEN, CDR2 SYDVKM. The CDR3 contains 16 residues.

The table lists this clone with a count of one. The chain links TRBV7-2 to TRBJ2-7, with D tentatively TRBD2 (5 bases). This CDR3 is 14 amino acids long. Germline CDR1 and CDR2: SGHTA and FQGNSA. The ends were cut back, 0 bases at V and 1 base at J, with 7 bases in the middle. The CDR3 protein is CASSLAPGSYEQYV. In DNA, the CDR3 is TGTGCCAGCAGCTTAGCCCCGGGGTCCTACGAGCAGTACGTC.

This clone came up a few times. This chain links TRBV28 with TRBJ1-2; D not certain. Germline values: CDR1 MDHEN, CDR2 SYDVKM. The CDR3 is made up of 13 amino acids. Trimming pared 3 bases from V and 3 bases from J, leaving 8 bases between. Here the CDR3 reads CASSLGNYYGYTF. The CDR3 DNA is TGTGCCAGCAGTTTGGGCAACTACTATGGCTACACCTTC.

The chain recombines TRBV19 with TRBJ1-1, with 9 bases matching TRBD1. The CDR3 runs 15 residues. J was trimmed by 5 bases and V by 7 bases; bases with no gene match: 11. Germline CDR1 and CDR2: LNHDA and SQIVND (reference sequence). CDR3 residues: CASTNPGQGRTEAFF. In DNA, the CDR3 is TGTGCCAGTACCAACCCGGGACAGGGCAGGACTGAAGCTTTCTTT.

The genes are TRBV19 and TRBJ2-2; D unclear. V was pared by 5 bases and J by 6 bases, with 7 bases between. Germline loops: CDR1 LNHDA, CDR2 SQIVND (reference sequence). The CDR3 contains 12 residues. CDR3 in DNA: TGTGCCAGTAGTCTTTATCCCGGGGAGCTGTTTTTT. Its protein is CASSLYPGELFF. The full variable domain, rest sourced from reference TRBV19 and TRBJ2-2, is DGGITQSPKYLFRKEGQNVTLSCEQNLNHDAMYWYRQDPGQGLRLIYYSQIVNDFQKGDIAEGYSVSREKKESFPLTVTSAQKNPTAFYLCASSLYPGELFFGEGSRLTVL.

The chain recombines TRBV6-6 with TRBJ2-5; 7 nucleotides match TRBD1. The last part of the DNA fits TRBJ2-7 better; the J call may be wrong. The CDR3 is made up of 13 amino acids. Germline CDR1 is MNHNY and CDR2 is SVGAGI (reference sequence). This CDR3 is CASTPTGTHEQYF. Written as DNA, the CDR3 is TGTGCCAGCACTCCGACAGGGACCCACGAGCAGTACTTC.

A single count supports this clone. The chain employs TRBV7-9 and TRBJ2-1, with 7 bases matching TRBD1. CDR1 and CDR2 (germline): SEHNR, FQNEAQ (reference sequence). V dropped 4 bases and J dropped 2; count of bases not matched to a gene: 5. The CDR3 contains 15 residues. CDR3 DNA sequence: TGTGCCAGCAGCTCAACAGGGGACCCCTACAATGAGCAGTTCTTC. It specifies CASSSTGDPYNEQFF.

J is TRBJ1-5 and V is TRBV2; D is uncertain. The CDR3 contains 14 residues. V was shortened by 6 bases and J by 2 bases, with 11 bases between the two germline ends. Germline values: CDR1 SNHLY, CDR2 FYNNEI. The CDR3 region is CASSANTRNQPQHF. The CDR3 DNA follows: TGTGCCAGCAGCGCGAACACCCGCAATCAGCCCCAGCATTTT. Supplemented by reference TRBV2 and TRBJ1-5, the full variable domain reads EPEVTQTPSHQVTQMGQEVILRCVPISNHLYFYWYRQILGQKVEFLVSFYNNEISEKSEIFDDQFSVERPDGSNFTLKIRSTKLEDSAMYFCASSANTRNQPQHFGDGTRLSIL.

The V call is TRBV29-1, the J call TRBJ1-1, with a possible D match to TRBD1 (6 bases). Germline CDR1 and CDR2: SQVTM and ANQGSEA. V shed 6 bases and J shed 4 bases, with 15 bases lying between them. This CDR3 comprises 13 residues. The CDR3 loop is CSVQQGGATEAFF. The DNA of the CDR3 is TGCAGCGTCCAACAGGGTGGTGCCACTGAAGCTTTCTTT.

CDR3 sequence reads: CASSSGQAASYEQYF. The DNA of the CDR3 is TGTGCCAGCAGTTCGGGACAGGCCGCCTCCTACGAGCAGTACTTC. This chain uses TRBV28 with TRBJ2-7, with 8 bases that match TRBD1. The CDR3 spans 15 residues. With V trimmed by 4 bases and J by 0 bases, 5 bases remained unmatched. Germline V lookup: CDR1 MDHEN, CDR2 SYDVKM.